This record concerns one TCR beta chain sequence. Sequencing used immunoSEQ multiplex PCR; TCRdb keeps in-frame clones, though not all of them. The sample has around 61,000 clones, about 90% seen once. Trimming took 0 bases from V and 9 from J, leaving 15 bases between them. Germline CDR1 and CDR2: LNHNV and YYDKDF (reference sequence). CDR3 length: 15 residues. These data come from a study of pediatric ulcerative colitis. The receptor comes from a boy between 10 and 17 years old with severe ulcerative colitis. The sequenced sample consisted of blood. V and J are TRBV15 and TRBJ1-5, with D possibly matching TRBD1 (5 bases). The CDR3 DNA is TGTGCCACCAGCAGAGAAACCTATTCAGGGTTGCCCCAGCATTTT. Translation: CATSRETYSGLPQHF.